The 25 T cell receptor beta chains below were found in one sample sequenced in a study of blood T cell repertoires in COVID-19. Profiling relied on immunoSEQ multiplex PCR, and the TCRdb table lists in-frame clones only, not all of them. This sample has 150,000 to 200,000 clones, with approximately 88% found just once. Specimen: peripheral blood. The origin of the receptors is an elderly woman with active or convalescent COVID-19.

CDR3 DNA: TGTGCCAGCTCACCACGTCAACCCCGTCGGGACGAGCAGTACTTC. This gives the protein CASSPRQPRRDEQYF. This chain links TRBV18 with TRBJ2-7; unclear D gene. Germline assignment: CDR1 KGHSH and CDR2 LQKENI. The CDR3 spans 15 residues. V was trimmed by 1 base and J by 5 bases, leaving 15 bases between them.

The rearrangement links TRBV27 to TRBJ1-2; TRBD1 might be the D (6 bases). CDR3 length: 13 residues. From germline, CDR1 is MNHEY and CDR2 SMNVEV (reference sequence). V lost 3 bases, J lost 2 bases, and 7 bases lay in between. In DNA form, the CDR3 reads TGTGCCAGCAGTTTCCAGGGGAACTATGGCTACACCTTC. It translates to CASSFQGNYGYTF.

This clone was counted between two and nine times. The rearrangement uses TRBV9 and TRBJ1-1, with D unclear. Germline V gene data show CDR1 as SGDLS and CDR2 as YYNGEE. V lost 4 bases to trimming and J lost 1 base, with 17 bases between them. This CDR3 region has 16 residues. DNA for the CDR3: TGTGCCAGCAGCTCCGGACTTTCCCAACAGAACACTGAAGCTTTCTTT. It yields the protein CASSSGLSQQNTEAFF.

Remarks on this clone: One end of the junction fails to match germline, which may point to a read error. Different DNA sequences within this sample yield the same CDR3. The V call is TRBV15, the J call TRBJ2-7; 7 nucleotides line up with TRBD1. Germline assignment: CDR1 LNHNV and CDR2 YYDKDF (reference sequence). The CDR3 sequence is 13 residues long. CDR3 DNA sequence: TGTGCCACCGGGAAGACAGGGACCTACGAGCAATACTTC. Translating gives CATGKTGTYEQYF.

This clone was found a few times. The gene calls are TRBV6-1 and TRBJ1-1; 7 bases line up with TRBD1. Germline CDR1 reads MNHNS; CDR2 reads SASEGT. Losses at the gene ends were 6 bases for V and 0 bases for J; bases not matched to a gene: 10. The CDR3 is 16 amino acids. The CDR3 region has the DNA TGTGCCAGCAGCGAAATCCGGGACAGAATGAACACTGAAGCTTTCTTT. Its protein product is CASSEIRDRMNTEAFF.

The chain couples TRBV19 to TRBJ1-3; TRBD1 aligns across 7 bases. The CDR3 length is 15 residues. V gave up 5 bases and J gave up 4 bases; unmatched junction bases: 8. Per the germline V gene, CDR1 is LNHDA and CDR2 is SQIVND (reference sequence). CDR3 in DNA: TGTGCCAGTAGTTCCGGGACAGCGAAAGGAAACACCATATATTTT. It codes for CASSSGTAKGNTIYF.

This clone was counted once. The rearrangement joins TRBV6-5 to TRBJ2-7, with 10 bases identical to TRBD1. Trimming took 5 bases from V and 4 from J; bases not matched to a gene: 5. CDR3 length: 14 amino acids. In germline, CDR1 is MNHEY, CDR2 SVGAGI. The chain's CDR3 is CASSLRTGGYEQYF. The CDR3 coding sequence is TGTGCCAGCAGTCTGAGGACAGGGGGGTACGAGCAGTACTTC.

The V gene is TRBV27, the J gene TRBJ1-3; tentative D call: TRBD1 (6 bases). Germline loops: CDR1 MNHEY, CDR2 SMNVEV (reference sequence). The V and J ends lost 6 bases and 2 bases respectively, with 14 bases between them. The CDR3 loop spans 15 amino acids. The chain's CDR3 is CASRGRGITGNTIYF. The DNA for the CDR3 is TGTGCCAGCAGAGGCAGGGGAATCACTGGAAACACCATATATTTT.

The rearrangement joins TRBV5-1 to TRBJ2-2, with 7 bases lining up with TRBD1. This CDR3 spans 15 amino acids. The V gene end was trimmed by 2 bases and the J gene end by 4 bases; junction bases not matched to a gene: 5. CDR1 SGHRS and CDR2 YFSETQ come from the germline V gene. The CDR3 region has the DNA TGCGCCAGCAGCTTACGGACAGGAACCACCGGGGAGCTGTTTTTT. As protein: CASSLRTGTTGELFF.

The rearrangement links TRBV7-2 to TRBJ1-1, with TRBD1 identical over 8 bases. Per the germline V gene, CDR1 is SGHTA and CDR2 is FQGNSA. Trimming at V came to 6 bases and at J to 0 bases, leaving 0 bases not matched to a gene. This CDR3 has 13 residues. The CDR3 DNA reads as TGTGCCAGCAGACAGGGGGTGAACACTGAAGCTTTCTTT. Its translation: CASRQGVNTEAFF.

This chain joins TRBV5-1 and TRBJ2-3; D ambiguous. The germline V gene encodes CDR1 SGHRS and CDR2 YFSETQ. The CDR3 consists of 15 residues. The V gene lost 4 bases and the J gene lost 1 base, with 13 bases spanning the gap. The CDR3 DNA reads as TGCGCCAGCAGCCCGGGTCCGTCGGGCACAGATACGCAGTATTTT. Its protein product is CASSPGPSGTDTQYF.

V and J are TRBV2 and TRBJ2-7; D not resolved. The CDR3 sequence is 14 residues long. V was trimmed by 1 base and J by 5 bases, leaving 12 bases between them. The germline CDR1 and CDR2 sequences are SNHLY and FYNNEI. The CDR3 bases are TGTGCCAGCAGTGAAGAGATAGTGAGAAACGAGCAGTACTTC. This encodes CASSEEIVRNEQYF.

The V call is TRBV7-2, the J call TRBJ1-1; D possibly corresponds to TRBD1 (6 bases). From germline, CDR1 is SGHTA and CDR2 FQGNSA. The CDR3 runs 13 residues. Deletions cut 4 bases from V and 0 bases from J, with 6 bases between. The CDR3 DNA is TGTGCCAGCAGCTCAGGGGTGAACACTGAAGCTTTCTTT. The encoded protein is CASSSGVNTEAFF.

The rearrangement joins TRBV28 to TRBJ2-5, with a tentative D call TRBD2 (6 bases). CDR1 is MDHEN and CDR2 is SYDVKM in the germline V gene. The CDR3 covers 14 residues. Trimming shortened V by 3 bases and J by 4 bases, and 12 bases separated the two germline ends. CDR3 amino acids: CASSFGGVAETQYF. As DNA, the CDR3 is TGTGCCAGCAGTTTCGGGGGTGTTGCAGAGACCCAGTACTTC.

V is TRBV6-5 and J is TRBJ1-2; D is unresolved. From germline, CDR1 is MNHEY and CDR2 SVGAGI. Trimming removed 5 bases at V and 7 bases at J, with 11 bases between. The CDR3 has 12 amino acids. The DNA for the CDR3 is TGTGCCAGCAGTCCTAAAGGCGGTGGCTACACCTTC. This translates into CASSPKGGGYTF.

V gene TRBV5-1 combines with J gene TRBJ2-5, with 7 nucleotides matching TRBD2. J gave up 5 bases and V 1 base, and 5 bases lay outside the gene matches. The V gene's germline CDR1 is SGHRS and CDR2 YFSETQ. This CDR3 is 14 amino acids long. The CDR3 region has the DNA TGCGCCAGCAGCTTGTATTCCGGGGGGGAGACCCAGTACTTC. This codes for CASSLYSGGETQYF.

The chain joins TRBV4-3 to TRBJ2-3, with TRBD2 as a possible D gene (6 bases). Germline V gene sequence: CDR1 LGHNA, CDR2 YSLEER. This CDR3 has 14 amino acids. V lost 4 bases and J 4 bases, leaving 12 bases between the germline ends. The CDR3: CASSPRRGADTQYF. CDR3 in DNA: TGCGCCAGCAGCCCTCGGAGGGGCGCAGATACGCAGTATTTT.

The rearrangement joins TRBV18 to TRBJ1-1; D is unresolved. Germline assignment: CDR1 KGHSH and CDR2 LQKENI. There are 13 residues in the CDR3. Between the trimmed V and J ends, which lost 2 bases and 2 bases, there was a span of 6 bases. CDR3: CASSPSVNTEAFF. The DNA for the CDR3 is TGTGCCAGCTCACCATCGGTTAACACTGAAGCTTTCTTT.

This clone was recorded a few times. In DNA, the CDR3 is TGTGCCAGCAGTGGACAAATTAGCAATCAGCCCCAGCATTTT. It yields the protein CASSGQISNQPQHF. The rearrangement joins TRBV6-6 to TRBJ1-5; possible D gene TRBD1, 5 bases. Germline V gene sequence: CDR1 MNHNY, CDR2 SVGAGI (reference sequence). CDR3 length equals 14 residues. V lost 5 bases, J lost 0 bases, and 8 bases lay in between.

The rearrangement links TRBV2 to TRBJ2-2; D is possibly TRBD1 (5 bases). V gave up 3 bases and J gave up 5 bases, with 13 bases separating them. Germline CDR1 is SNHLY and CDR2 is FYNNEI. The CDR3 is made up of 15 amino acids. As DNA, the CDR3 is TGTGCCAGCAGTGAGGTCAGGGAAGGGACCGGGGAGCTGTTTTTT. Translating it yields CASSEVREGTGELFF.

V is TRBV7-9 and J is TRBJ1-1; D gene unclear. V shed 1 base and J shed 2 bases, with 5 bases lying between them. This CDR3 is built from 13 residues. Per the germline V gene, CDR1 is SEHNR and CDR2 is FQNEAQ (reference sequence). The CDR3 DNA follows: TGTGCCAGCAGCTTAGACAGTAACACTGAAGCTTTCTTT. Amino acid sequence: CASSLDSNTEAFF.

The chain carries TRBV4-1 and TRBJ1-5; tentatively, D is TRBD1 (6 bases). CDR3 length equals 15 residues. Germline CDR1 MGHRA, CDR2 YSYEKL. The V end was cut by 2 bases, the J end by 2 bases, with 10 bases between. This CDR3 reads CASSQTGSGNQPQHF. CDR3 coding DNA: TGCGCCAGCAGCCAAACAGGGTCGGGCAATCAGCCCCAGCATTTT.

The chain employs TRBV6-6 and TRBJ1-5, with a weak D call TRBD1 (6 bases). CDR1 and CDR2 from the germline V gene are MNHNY and SVGAGI (reference sequence). The germline V and J ends were trimmed by 6 bases and 6 bases, with 18 bases remaining between them. The CDR3 length is 15 residues. The CDR3 bases are TGTGCCAGCAGATCCGGGACACTCCCGGGTCAGCCCCAGCATTTT. Translation: CASRSGTLPGQPQHF.

The V gene is TRBV5-1, the J gene TRBJ2-1; TRBD1 is a possible D gene (5 bases). Between the trimmed V and J ends, which lost 4 bases and 2 bases, there was a span of 13 bases. The CDR3 length is 15 residues. CDR1 and CDR2 from the germline V gene are SGHRS and YFSETQ. This CDR3 reads CASSIDRFTYNEQFF. The CDR3 DNA reads TGCGCCAGCAGCATAGACAGATTTACCTACAATGAGCAGTTCTTC.

The V and J genes are TRBV5-8 and TRBJ1-2; the D gene is possibly TRBD1 (6 bases). The CDR3 contains 14 residues. Germline-derived CDR1 and CDR2 are SGHTS and YDEGEE. Trimming stripped 5 bases from V and 1 base from J, with 12 bases between. The CDR3 sequence is CASRHRVDNYGYTF. CDR3 sequence (DNA): TGTGCCAGCAGACACAGGGTAGATAACTATGGCTACACCTTC.